Detailed here is one T cell receptor beta chain. Other DNA sequences in this sample translate to the same CDR3. This entry belongs to a study of shared clonotypes between healthy human individuals. V dropped 5 bases and J dropped 0; count of bases not matched to a gene: 4. CDR1 and CDR2 (germline): SGHTA, FQGTGA. The CDR3 has 15 residues. TCRdb keeps only in-frame clones here, not all; method: immunoSEQ multiplex PCR. The sample contains 2 million or so clones, about 95% of which appear only once. The naive CD8 subset, CD45RO-negative cells positively selected for CCR7, excluded terminally differentiated effector memory CD45RA+ cells.

What was sequenced was naive CD8+ T cells sorted from blood. This receptor was obtained from a man aged 18-30 years in good health. V and J are TRBV7-3 and TRBJ2-1; 7 bases agree with TRBD2. Here the CDR3 reads CASSPGGGSYNEQFF. The DNA for the CDR3 is TGTGCCAGCAGCCCAGGCGGGGGCTCCTACAATGAGCAGTTCTTC.